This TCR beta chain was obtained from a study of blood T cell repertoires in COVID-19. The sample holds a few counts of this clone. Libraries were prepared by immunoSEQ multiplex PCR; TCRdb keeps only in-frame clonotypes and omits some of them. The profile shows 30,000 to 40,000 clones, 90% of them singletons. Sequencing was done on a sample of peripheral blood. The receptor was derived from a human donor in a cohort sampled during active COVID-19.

In DNA, the CDR3 is TGTGCCAGCAGCCAAGACTTCAATAGCAATCAGCCCCAGCATTTT. This translates into CASSQDFNSNQPQHF. The chain joins TRBV11-2 to TRBJ1-5, with D hard to call. Trimming left V 5 bases short and J 0 bases short, with 11 bases between. CDR1 SGHAT and CDR2 FQNNGV come from the germline V gene. The CDR3 has 15 residues.